Listed here are 15 T cell receptor beta chains from one sample, sequenced in a study of CD8 T cells in ankylosing spondylitis. From the 5' RACE reads, TCRdb called clonotypes with MiXCR, one entry per CDR3 protein. Of 250,000 to 400,000 distinct CDR3 sequences in the sample, around 10% were seen once. Sequencing input: blood, either unsorted or a sorted T cell fraction (not recorded which). Receptors originate from a female donor with ankylosing spondylitis or in good health (not recorded which).

The chain recombines TRBV5-1 with TRBJ2-1; tentative D call: TRBD1 (5 bases). The V end was cut by 1 base, the J end by 5 bases, with 16 bases between. This CDR3 comprises 16 residues. Germline lookup yields CDR1 SGHRS and CDR2 YFSETQ. The CDR3: CASSLQAGFVDNEQFF. The CDR3 coding sequence is TGCGCCAGCAGCTTGCAGGCAGGGTTTGTGGACAATGAGCAGTTCTTC. The variable domain in full, completed from reference TRBV5-1 and TRBJ2-1, reads KAGVTQTPRYLIKTRGQQVTLSCSPISGHRSVSWYQQTPGQGLQFLFEYFSETQRNKGNFPGRFSGRQFSNSRSEMNVSTLELGDSALYLCASSLQAGFVDNEQFFGPGTRLTVL.

This clonotype was counted at least ten times. The rearrangement uses TRBV7-9 and TRBJ2-1; TRBD2 matches at 10 bases. The CDR3 has 17 amino acids. V dropped 1 base and J dropped 4; count of bases not matched to a gene: 7. CDR1 is SEHNR and CDR2 is FQNEAQ in the germline V gene (reference sequence). CDR3 nucleotide sequence: TGTGCCAGCAGCTTAGGTCGGCTAGCGGGGGCGTACAATGAGCAGTTCTTC. This translates into CASSLGRLAGAYNEQFF. Supplemented by reference TRBV7-9 and TRBJ2-1, the full variable domain reads DTGVSQNPRHKITKRGQNVTFRCDPISEHNRLYWYRQTLGQGPEFLTYFQNEAQLEKSRLLSDRFSAERPKGSFSTLEIQRTEQGDSAMYLCASSLGRLAGAYNEQFFGPGTRLTVL.

This clonotype appeared many times. The chain joins TRBV10-3 to TRBJ2-5, with D hard to call. V was cut by 10 bases and J by 5 bases, with 11 bases left in between. The CDR3 contains 11 residues. CDR1 is ENHRY, CDR2 SYGVKD, per germline. The CDR3 nucleotides read TGTGCCAGCAAACGAGAGGAGACCCAGTACTTC. Its translation is CASKREETQYF.

This clonotype was detected a few times. V gene TRBV7-2 combines with J gene TRBJ2-3; 8 bases fit TRBD2. Germline assignment: CDR1 SGHTA and CDR2 FQGNSA. The CDR3 runs to 15 residues. Trimming cost V 7 bases and J 5 bases; bases outside gene matches: 11. As DNA, the CDR3 is TGTGCCAGCATCGAGTCCGGGACTAGAGGAGATACGCAGTATTTT. Protein product: CASIESGTRGDTQYF.

This clonotype occurred many times. The chain uses TRBV15 and TRBJ2-1, with TRBD2 matching 7 bases. Germline CDR1 is LNHNV and CDR2 is YYDKDF (reference sequence). This CDR3 has 15 amino acids. V shed 6 bases, J shed 0 bases, and the junction held 5 bases outside the gene matches. The CDR3 here is CATRKSGNSYNEQFF. For the CDR3, the DNA is TGTGCCACCAGGAAAAGCGGGAACTCCTACAATGAGCAGTTCTTC. The complete variable domain, with remaining parts taken from reference TRBV15 and TRBJ2-1, reads DAMVIQNPRYQVTQFGKPVTLSCSQTLNHNVMYWYQQKSSQAPKLLFHYYDKDFNNEADTPDNFQSRRPNTSFCFLDIRSPGLGDTAMYLCATRKSGNSYNEQFFGPGTRLTVL.

As regards this clonotype: Sequence at one end of the junction differs from germline and may be a read error. The gene calls are TRBV5-8 and TRBJ2-7, with TRBD1 as a possible D gene (5 bases). The germline V gene has CDR1 SGHTS and CDR2 YDEGEE. There are 13 residues in the CDR3. CDR3 DNA: TGTGCCAGCAGCCACCGGGCAGGGCAGGCTGATAGATTC. It translates to CASSHRAGQADRF.

This clonotype has a handful of counts. The chain has TRBV7-9 and TRBJ2-7; 9 bases align to TRBD1. The ends lost 5 bases at V and 5 bases at J; junction bases unmatched: 10. From germline, CDR1 is SEHNR and CDR2 FQNEAQ (reference sequence). This CDR3 region has 15 residues. CDR3 sequence (DNA): TGTGCCAGCAGCCCCCCGGAGACAGGGGGGGACGAGCAGTACTTC. Translation: CASSPPETGGDEQYF.

This clonotype occurred a few times. The chain links TRBV5-1 to TRBJ2-3; D might be TRBD1 or TRBD2, each matching 5 bases. Deletions cut 5 bases from V and 3 bases from J, with 13 bases between. CDR1 is SGHRS and CDR2 is YFSETQ in the germline V gene. The CDR3 covers 14 residues. The DNA for the CDR3 is TGCGCCAGCAGGAGGGGAGAGGGTACAGATACGCAGTATTTT. Translation gives CASRRGEGTDTQYF.

This clonotype was detected ten times or more. The chain is built from TRBV10-3 and TRBJ2-5, with D perhaps matching TRBD1 (5 bases). V dropped 4 bases and J dropped 5 bases, with 8 bases sitting between them. The CDR3 length is 12 residues. The germline V gene encodes CDR1 ENHRY and CDR2 SYGVKD. CDR3 amino acids: CAISAQGETQYF. The DNA for the CDR3 is TGTGCCATCAGTGCCCAGGGTGAGACCCAGTACTTC.

This clonotype was found many times. DNA of the CDR3: TGCGCCAGCAGCTTAGGGACAGGGAACTCCTACGAGCAGTACTTC. Protein sequence: CASSLGTGNSYEQYF. V and J are TRBV5-1 and TRBJ2-7; the match to TRBD1 covers 9 bases. Germline lookup yields CDR1 SGHRS and CDR2 YFSETQ. The V and J ends lost 2 bases and 0 bases, in that order; junction bases with no gene match: 3. CDR3 length: 15 residues.

This clonotype was counted many times. This chain links TRBV5-5 with TRBJ2-4; possibly TRBD2 for D (6 bases). V was clipped by 1 base and J by 4 bases, with 12 bases between them. The CDR3 extends over 15 amino acids. The germline V gene has CDR1 SGHKS and CDR2 YYEKEE (reference sequence). The CDR3 here is CASSLQLAEKNIQYF. The CDR3 DNA is TGTGCCAGCAGCTTGCAACTAGCAGAGAAAAACATTCAGTACTTC.

The chain uses TRBV11-2 and TRBJ2-5, with 8 bases lining up with TRBD2. V shed 3 bases and J 4 bases; nucleotides not matched to a gene: 19. The CDR3 covers 19 residues. CDR1 and CDR2 from the germline V gene are SGHAT and FQNNGV. DNA for the CDR3: TGTGCCAGCAGCTTCCAACTGGGATACCGGGAGGGCTTCGGAGAGACCCAGTACTTC. Translation gives CASSFQLGYREGFGETQYF.

This clonotype was recorded at least ten times. The chain combines TRBV27 with TRBJ2-3; D may be TRBD1 (5 bases). Germline CDR1 and CDR2: MNHEY and SMNVEV (reference sequence). This CDR3 has 14 residues. Trimming pared 8 bases from V and 0 bases from J, leaving 12 bases between. CDR3 bases: TGTGCCAGCTCTACAGGATTGAGCACAGATACGCAGTATTTT. It translates to CASSTGLSTDTQYF.

About this clonotype itself: A single base separates this from a much larger clone, so it may be a read error. As DNA, the CDR3 is TGCAGTGCTAAGGGGCTAGCGGGAGTTAGGGAGCAGTTCTTC. This codes for CSAKGLAGVREQFF. The gene calls are TRBV20-1 and TRBJ2-1; 10 nucleotides align to TRBD2. CDR3 length equals 14 residues. CDR1 is DFQATT and CDR2 is SNEGSKA in the germline V gene (reference sequence). With V trimmed by 4 bases and J by 10 bases, 10 bases remained unmatched.

This clonotype was seen more than once but under ten times. The gene calls are TRBV11-2 and TRBJ2-3; 7 positions agree with TRBD2. Germline CDR1 reads SGHAT; CDR2 reads FQNNGV. The CDR3 length is 15 residues. The ends lost 0 bases at V and 7 bases at J; junction bases unmatched: 7. The CDR3 sequence: CASSLDGEGWNTQYF. CDR3 sequence (DNA): TGTGCCAGCAGCTTAGATGGGGAGGGTTGGAATACGCAGTATTTT.